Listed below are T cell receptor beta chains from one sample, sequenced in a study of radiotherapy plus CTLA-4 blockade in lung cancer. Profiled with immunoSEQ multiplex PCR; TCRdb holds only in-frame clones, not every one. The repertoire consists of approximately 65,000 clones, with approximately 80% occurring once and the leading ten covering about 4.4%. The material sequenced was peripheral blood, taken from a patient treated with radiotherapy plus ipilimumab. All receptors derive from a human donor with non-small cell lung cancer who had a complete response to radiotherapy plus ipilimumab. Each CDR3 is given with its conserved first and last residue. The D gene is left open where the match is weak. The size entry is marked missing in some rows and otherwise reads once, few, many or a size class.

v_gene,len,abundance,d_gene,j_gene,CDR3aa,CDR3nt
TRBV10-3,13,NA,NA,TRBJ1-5,CAIREGLYQPQHF,TGTGCCATCAGAGAGGGTTTATATCAGCCCCAGCATTTT
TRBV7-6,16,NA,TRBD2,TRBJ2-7,CASSLLRPGGAHEQYF,TGTGCCAGCAGCTTACTGCGCCCGGGGGGGGCGCACGAGCAGTACTTC
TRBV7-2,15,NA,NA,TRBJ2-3,CASSLVGGLTDTQYF,TGTGCCAGCAGCTTAGTCGGGGGCCTGACAGATACGCAGTATTTT
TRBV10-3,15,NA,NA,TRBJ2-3,CAISEPPRGVHTQYF,TGTGCCATCAGTGAGCCCCCCAGGGGCGTCCATACGCAGTATTTT
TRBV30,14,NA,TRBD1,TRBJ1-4,CAWGQGATNEKLFF,TGTGCCTGGGGACAGGGGGCAACTAATGAAAAACTGTTTTTT
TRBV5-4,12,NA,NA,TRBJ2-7,CASSSQGYEQYF,TGTGCCAGCAGCTCCCAGGGATACGAGCAGTACTTC
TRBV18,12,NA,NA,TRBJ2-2,CASSPERGELFF,TGTGCCAGCTCACCAGAGCGAGGGGAGCTGTTTTTT
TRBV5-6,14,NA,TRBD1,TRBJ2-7,CASSPDRGRDEQYF,TGTGCCAGCAGCCCGGACAGGGGGCGAGACGAGCAGTACTTC
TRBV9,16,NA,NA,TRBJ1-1,CASSPRGPSRGTEAFF,TGTGCCAGCAGCCCTAGAGGGCCCTCGAGAGGAACTGAAGCTTTCTTT
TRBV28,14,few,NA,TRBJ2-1,CASSPRVGGDEQFF,TGTGCCAGCAGTCCCAGGGTGGGAGGCGATGAGCAGTTCTTC
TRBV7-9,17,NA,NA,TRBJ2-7,CASSPIGGLARSYEQYF,TGTGCCAGCAGCCCCATTGGGGGGCTAGCCCGATCCTACGAGCAGTACTTC
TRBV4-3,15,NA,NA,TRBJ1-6,CASSQAVRGGSPLHF,TGCGCCAGCAGCCAAGCCGTTCGGGGGGGTTCACCCCTCCACTTT
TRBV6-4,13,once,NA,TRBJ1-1,CASSEDGNTEAFF,TGTGCCAGCAGTGAAGACGGGAACACTGAAGCTTTCTTT
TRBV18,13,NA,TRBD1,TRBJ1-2,CASSLDREYGYTF,TGTGCCAGCTCACTTGACAGGGAGTATGGCTACACCTTC
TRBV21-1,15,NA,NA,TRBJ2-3,CASSPMGGPVDTQYF,TGTGCCAGCAGCCCGATGGGAGGCCCGGTGGATACGCAGTATTTT
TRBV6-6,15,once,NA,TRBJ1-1,CASSSWTSADTEAFF,TGTGCCAGCAGTTCCTGGACCTCGGCGGACACTGAAGCTTTCTTT
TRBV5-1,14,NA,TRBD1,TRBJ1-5,CASSPGQGYQPQHF,TGCGCCAGCAGCCCAGGACAGGGATATCAGCCCCAGCATTTT
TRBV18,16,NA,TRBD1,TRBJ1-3,CASSPGQSSSGNTIYF,TGTGCCAGCTCACCGGGACAGAGCAGCTCTGGAAACACCATATATTTT
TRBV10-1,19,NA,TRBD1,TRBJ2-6,CASSGGTGKVCQDYPLETF,TGCGCCAGCAGTGGTGGGACAGGTAAAGTCTGTCAAGACTACCCTCTGGAGACTTTC
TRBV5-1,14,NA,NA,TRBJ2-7,CASSLESAPYEQYF,TGCGCCAGCAGCTTGGAGTCAGCCCCCTACGAGCAGTACTTC
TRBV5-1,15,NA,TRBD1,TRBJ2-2,CASSLGDRDAGELFF,TGCGCCAGCAGCTTGGGGGACAGGGACGCCGGGGAGCTGTTTTTT
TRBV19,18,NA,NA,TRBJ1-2,CASSSSRGLPPFNYGYTF,TGTGCCAGTAGTTCGTCCAGGGGTCTTCCTCCTTTTAACTATGGCTACACCTTC
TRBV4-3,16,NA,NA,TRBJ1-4,CASSQDLTGPDEKLFF,TGCGCCAGCAGCCAAGATTTGACAGGACCAGATGAAAAACTGTTTTTT
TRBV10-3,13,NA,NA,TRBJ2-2,CALGADNTGELFF,TGTGCCCTTGGGGCGGATAACACCGGGGAGCTGTTTTTT
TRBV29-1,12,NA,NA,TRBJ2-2,CSVGQNTGELFF,TGCAGCGTTGGTCAGAACACCGGGGAGCTGTTTTTT
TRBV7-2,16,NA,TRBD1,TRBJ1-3,CASSSDRGLSGNTIYF,TGTGCCAGCAGCTCAGACAGGGGGCTCTCTGGAAACACCATATATTTT
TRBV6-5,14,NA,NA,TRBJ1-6,CASSYAGRASPLHF,TGTGCCAGCAGTTACGCCGGCAGAGCATCACCCCTCCACTTT
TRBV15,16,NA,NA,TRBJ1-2,CATSRDMQGSLFSYTF,TGTGCCACCAGCAGAGATATGCAGGGGTCCCTATTTAGCTACACCTTC
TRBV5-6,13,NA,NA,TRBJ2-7,CASSLRVSYEQYF,TGTGCCAGCAGCCTCCGGGTCTCCTACGAGCAGTACTTC
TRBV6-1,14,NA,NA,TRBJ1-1,CASSEGGKNTEAFF,TGTGCCAGCAGTGAAGGAGGGAAGAACACTGAAGCTTTCTTT
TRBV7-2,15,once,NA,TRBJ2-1,CASSSPYQGVHEQFF,TGTGCCAGCAGCTCCCCCTATCAAGGGGTCCATGAGCAGTTCTTC
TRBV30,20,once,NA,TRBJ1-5,CAWSKGEGITKTDSNQPQHF,TGTGCCTGGAGTAAGGGAGAAGGGATAACCAAAACCGATAGCAATCAGCCCCAGCATTTT